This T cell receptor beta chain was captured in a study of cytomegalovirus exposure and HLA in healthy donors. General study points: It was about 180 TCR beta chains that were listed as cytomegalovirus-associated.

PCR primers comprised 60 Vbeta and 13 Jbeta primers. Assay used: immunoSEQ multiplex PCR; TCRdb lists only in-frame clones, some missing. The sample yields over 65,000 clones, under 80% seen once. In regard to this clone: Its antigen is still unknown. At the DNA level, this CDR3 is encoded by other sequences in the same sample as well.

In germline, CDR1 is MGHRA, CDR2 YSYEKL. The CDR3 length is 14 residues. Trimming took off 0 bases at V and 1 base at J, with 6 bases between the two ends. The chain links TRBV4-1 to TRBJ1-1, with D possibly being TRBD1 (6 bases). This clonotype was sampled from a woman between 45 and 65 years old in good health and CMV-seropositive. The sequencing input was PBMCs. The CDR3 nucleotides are TGCGCCAGCAGCCAAGAGACAGGGAACACTGAAGCTTTCTTT. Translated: CASSQETGNTEAFF.